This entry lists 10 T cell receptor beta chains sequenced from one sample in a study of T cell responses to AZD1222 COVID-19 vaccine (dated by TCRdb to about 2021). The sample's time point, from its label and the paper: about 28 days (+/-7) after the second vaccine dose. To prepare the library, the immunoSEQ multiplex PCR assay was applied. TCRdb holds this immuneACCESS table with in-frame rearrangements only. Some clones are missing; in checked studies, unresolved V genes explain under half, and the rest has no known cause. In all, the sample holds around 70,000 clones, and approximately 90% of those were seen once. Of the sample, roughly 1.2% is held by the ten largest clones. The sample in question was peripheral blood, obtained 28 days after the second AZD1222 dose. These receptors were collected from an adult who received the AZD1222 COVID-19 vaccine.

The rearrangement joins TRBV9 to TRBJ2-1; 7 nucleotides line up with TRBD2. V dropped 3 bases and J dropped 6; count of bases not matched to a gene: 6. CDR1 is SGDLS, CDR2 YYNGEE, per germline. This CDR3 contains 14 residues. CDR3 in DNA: TGTGCCAGCAGCGCAAAGGCTAGCGGCAATGAGCAGTTCTTC. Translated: CASSAKASGNEQFF. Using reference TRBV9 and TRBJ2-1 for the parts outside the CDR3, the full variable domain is DSGVTQTPKHLITATGQRVTLRCSPRSGDLSVYWYQQSLDQGLQFLIQYYNGEERAKGNILERFSAQQFPDLHSELNLSSLELGDSALYFCASSAKASGNEQFFGPGTRLTVL.

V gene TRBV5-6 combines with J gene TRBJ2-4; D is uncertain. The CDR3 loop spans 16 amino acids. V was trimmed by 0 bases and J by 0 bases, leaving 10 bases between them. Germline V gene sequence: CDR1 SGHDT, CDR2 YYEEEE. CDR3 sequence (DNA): TGTGCCAGCAGCTTGGATATGGTCAGAGCCAAAAACATTCAGTACTTC. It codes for CASSLDMVRAKNIQYF.

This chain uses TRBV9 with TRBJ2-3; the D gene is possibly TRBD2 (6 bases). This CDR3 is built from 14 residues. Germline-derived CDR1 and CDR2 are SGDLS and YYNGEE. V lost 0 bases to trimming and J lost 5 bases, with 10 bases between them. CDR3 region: CASSVAGGGDTQYF. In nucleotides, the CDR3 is TGTGCCAGCAGCGTAGCCGGGGGAGGAGATACGCAGTATTTT.

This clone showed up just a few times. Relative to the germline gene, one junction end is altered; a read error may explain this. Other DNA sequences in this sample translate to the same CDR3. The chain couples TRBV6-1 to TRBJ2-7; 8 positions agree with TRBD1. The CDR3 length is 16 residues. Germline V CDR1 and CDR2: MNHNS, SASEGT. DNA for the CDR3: TGTGCCAGCTGTGAAGCTGTAGGCGACAGGGGTCACGAGCAGTACTTC. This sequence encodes CASCEAVGDRGHEQYF.

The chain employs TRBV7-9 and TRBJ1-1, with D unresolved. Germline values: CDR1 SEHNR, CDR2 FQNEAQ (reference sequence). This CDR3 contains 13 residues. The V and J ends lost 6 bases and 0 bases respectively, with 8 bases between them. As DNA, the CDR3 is TGTGCCAGCAGTTCCGGCATGAACACTGAAGCTTTCTTT. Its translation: CASSSGMNTEAFF.

DNA of the CDR3: TGTGCCAGCAGTAGGACCGGGACAGGGTCGGTCTATGGCTACACCTTC. Residues: CASSRTGTGSVYGYTF. The V gene is TRBV6-4, the J gene TRBJ1-2; TRBD1 matches at 9 bases. Per germline, CDR1 MRHNA and CDR2 SNTAGT. This CDR3 spans 16 amino acids. V was pared by 5 bases and J by 4 bases, with 11 bases of the junction left unmatched.

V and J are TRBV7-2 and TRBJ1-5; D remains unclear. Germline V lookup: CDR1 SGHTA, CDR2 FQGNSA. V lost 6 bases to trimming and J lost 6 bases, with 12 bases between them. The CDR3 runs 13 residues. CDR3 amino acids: CASRGNTIQPQHF. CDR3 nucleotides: TGTGCCAGCAGGGGGAATACGATTCAGCCCCAGCATTTT.

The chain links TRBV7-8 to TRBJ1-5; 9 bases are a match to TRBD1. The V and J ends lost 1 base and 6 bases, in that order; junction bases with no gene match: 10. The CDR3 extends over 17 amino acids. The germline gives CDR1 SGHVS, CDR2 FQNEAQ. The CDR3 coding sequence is TGTGCCAGCAGCTTAGGGACAGGGGTTAAGGGGGGTCAGCCCCAGCATTTT. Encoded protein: CASSLGTGVKGGQPQHF.

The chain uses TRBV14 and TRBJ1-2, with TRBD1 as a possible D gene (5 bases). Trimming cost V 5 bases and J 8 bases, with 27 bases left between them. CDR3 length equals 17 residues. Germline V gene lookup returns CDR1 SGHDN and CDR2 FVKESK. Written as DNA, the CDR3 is TGTGCCAGCAGCGGTACCCCTCACTGGGGGTTAGTAGGGGGCTACACCTTC. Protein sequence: CASSGTPHWGLVGGYTF.

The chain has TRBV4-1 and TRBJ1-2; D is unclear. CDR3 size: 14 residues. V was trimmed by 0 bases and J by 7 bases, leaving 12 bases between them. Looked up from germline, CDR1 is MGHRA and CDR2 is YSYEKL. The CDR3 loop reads CASSQDRGGFGYTF. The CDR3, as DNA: TGCGCCAGCAGCCAAGATCGAGGTGGGTTTGGCTACACCTTC.